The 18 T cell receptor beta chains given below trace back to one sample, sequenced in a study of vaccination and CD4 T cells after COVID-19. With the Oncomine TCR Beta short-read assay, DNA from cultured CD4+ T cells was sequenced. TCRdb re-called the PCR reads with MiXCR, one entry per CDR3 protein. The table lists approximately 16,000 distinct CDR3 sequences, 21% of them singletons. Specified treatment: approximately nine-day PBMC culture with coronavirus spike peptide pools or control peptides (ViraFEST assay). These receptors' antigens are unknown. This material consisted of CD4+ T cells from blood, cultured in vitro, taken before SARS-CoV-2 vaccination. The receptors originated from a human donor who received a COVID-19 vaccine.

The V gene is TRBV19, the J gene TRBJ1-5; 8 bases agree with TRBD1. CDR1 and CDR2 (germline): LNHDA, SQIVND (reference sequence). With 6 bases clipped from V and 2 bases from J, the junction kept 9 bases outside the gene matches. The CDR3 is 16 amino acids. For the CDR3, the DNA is TGTGCCAGTAGAGACCGGACAGGGTCTGGCAATCAGCCCCAGCATTTT. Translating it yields CASRDRTGSGNQPQHF.

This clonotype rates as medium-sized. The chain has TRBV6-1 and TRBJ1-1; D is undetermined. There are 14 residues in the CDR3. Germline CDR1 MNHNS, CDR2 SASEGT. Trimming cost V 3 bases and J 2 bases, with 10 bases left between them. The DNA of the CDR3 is TGTGCCAGCAGTGAGGCTCAGATAAACACTGAAGCTTTCTTT. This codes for CASSEAQINTEAFF.

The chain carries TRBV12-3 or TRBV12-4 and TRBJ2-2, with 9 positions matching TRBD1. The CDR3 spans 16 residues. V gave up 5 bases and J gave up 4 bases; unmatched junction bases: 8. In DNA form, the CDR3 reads TGTGCCAGCAGTAACACAGGGGGCGCGGGCACCGGGGAGCTGTTTTTT. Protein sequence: CASSNTGGAGTGELFF.

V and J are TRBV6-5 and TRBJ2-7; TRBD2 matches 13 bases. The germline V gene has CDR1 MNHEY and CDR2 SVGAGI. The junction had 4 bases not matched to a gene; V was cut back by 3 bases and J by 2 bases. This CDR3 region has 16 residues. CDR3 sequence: CASSYAGTSGAYEQYF. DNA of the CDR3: TGTGCCAGCAGTTATGCCGGGACTAGCGGGGCCTACGAGCAGTACTTC.

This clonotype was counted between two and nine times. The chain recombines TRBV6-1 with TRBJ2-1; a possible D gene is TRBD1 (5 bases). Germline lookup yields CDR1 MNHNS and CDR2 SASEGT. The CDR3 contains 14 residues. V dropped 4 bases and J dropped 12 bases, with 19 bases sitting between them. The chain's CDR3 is CASSAMDTRYRQFF. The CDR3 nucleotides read TGTGCCAGCAGTGCAATGGACACCCGATATCGGCAGTTCTTC.

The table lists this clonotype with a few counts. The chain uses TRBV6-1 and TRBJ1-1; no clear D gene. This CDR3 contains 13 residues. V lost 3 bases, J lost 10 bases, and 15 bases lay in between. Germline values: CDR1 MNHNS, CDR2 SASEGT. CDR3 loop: CASSDRGEGAAFF. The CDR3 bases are TGTGCCAGCAGTGACCGAGGTGAGGGTGCAGCTTTCTTT.

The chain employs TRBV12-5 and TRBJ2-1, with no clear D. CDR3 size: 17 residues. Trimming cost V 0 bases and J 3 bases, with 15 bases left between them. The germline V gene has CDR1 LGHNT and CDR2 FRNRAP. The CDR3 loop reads CASGLVLGSPNYNEQFF. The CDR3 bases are TGTGCTAGTGGTTTGGTATTGGGCAGCCCAAACTACAATGAGCAGTTCTTC.

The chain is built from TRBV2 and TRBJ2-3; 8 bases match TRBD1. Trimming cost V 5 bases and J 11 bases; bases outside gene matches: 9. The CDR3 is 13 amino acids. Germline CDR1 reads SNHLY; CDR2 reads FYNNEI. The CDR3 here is CASSLGQGREQYF. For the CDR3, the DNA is TGTGCCAGCAGTCTCGGACAGGGCCGAGAGCAGTATTTT.

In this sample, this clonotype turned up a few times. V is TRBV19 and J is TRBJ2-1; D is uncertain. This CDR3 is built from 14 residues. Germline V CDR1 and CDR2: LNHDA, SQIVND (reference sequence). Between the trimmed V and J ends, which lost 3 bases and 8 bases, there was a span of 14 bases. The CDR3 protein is CASSMGLPSHEQFF. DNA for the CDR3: TGTGCCAGTAGTATGGGCCTGCCAAGCCATGAGCAGTTCTTC.

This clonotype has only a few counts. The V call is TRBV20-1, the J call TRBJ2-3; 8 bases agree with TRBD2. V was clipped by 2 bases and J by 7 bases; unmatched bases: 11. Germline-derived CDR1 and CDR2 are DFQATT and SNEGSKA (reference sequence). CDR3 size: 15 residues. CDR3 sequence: CSARSGGLDDNTQYF. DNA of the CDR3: TGCAGTGCTAGATCCGGGGGACTAGACGACAATACGCAGTATTTT.

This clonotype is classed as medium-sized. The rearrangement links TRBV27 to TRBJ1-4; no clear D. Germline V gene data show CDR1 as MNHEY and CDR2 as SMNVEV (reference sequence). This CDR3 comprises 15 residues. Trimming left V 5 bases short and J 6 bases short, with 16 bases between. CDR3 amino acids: CASSPMFPQDEKLFF. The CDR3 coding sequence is TGTGCCAGCAGTCCCATGTTCCCTCAGGATGAAAAACTGTTTTTT.

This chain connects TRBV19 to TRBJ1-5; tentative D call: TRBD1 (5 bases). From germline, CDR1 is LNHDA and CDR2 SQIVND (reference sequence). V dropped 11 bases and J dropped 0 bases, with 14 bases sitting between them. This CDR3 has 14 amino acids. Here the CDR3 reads CAGGTGDSNQPQHF. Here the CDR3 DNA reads TGTGCCGGGGGGACGGGAGATAGCAATCAGCCCCAGCATTTT.

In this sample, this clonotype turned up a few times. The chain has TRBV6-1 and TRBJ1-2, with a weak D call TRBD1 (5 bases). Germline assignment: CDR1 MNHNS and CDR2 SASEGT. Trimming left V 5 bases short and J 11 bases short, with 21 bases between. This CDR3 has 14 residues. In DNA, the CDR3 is TGTGCCAGCAGTCCCCCCGACAGCCTAAGGAGTTACACCTTC. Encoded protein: CASSPPDSLRSYTF.

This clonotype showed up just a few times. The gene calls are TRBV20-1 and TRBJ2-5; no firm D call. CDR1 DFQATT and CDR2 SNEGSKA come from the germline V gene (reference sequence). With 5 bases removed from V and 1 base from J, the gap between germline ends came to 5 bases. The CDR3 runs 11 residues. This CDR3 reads CSAQFQETQYF. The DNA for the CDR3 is TGCAGTGCTCAATTCCAAGAGACCCAGTACTTC.

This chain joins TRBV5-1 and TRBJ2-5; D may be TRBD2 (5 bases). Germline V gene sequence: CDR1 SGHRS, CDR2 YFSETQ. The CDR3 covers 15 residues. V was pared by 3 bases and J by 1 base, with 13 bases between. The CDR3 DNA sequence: TGCGCCAGCAGCTCGCCCTCTCGGGGCCAAGAGACCCAGTACTTC. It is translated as CASSSPSRGQETQYF.

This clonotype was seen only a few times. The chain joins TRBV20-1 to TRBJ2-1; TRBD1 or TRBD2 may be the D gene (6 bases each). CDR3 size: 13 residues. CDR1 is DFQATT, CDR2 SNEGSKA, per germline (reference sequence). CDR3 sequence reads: CRAVLGGSNEQFF. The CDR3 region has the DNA TGCAGGGCCGTTCTGGGGGGCTCCAATGAGCAGTTCTTC.

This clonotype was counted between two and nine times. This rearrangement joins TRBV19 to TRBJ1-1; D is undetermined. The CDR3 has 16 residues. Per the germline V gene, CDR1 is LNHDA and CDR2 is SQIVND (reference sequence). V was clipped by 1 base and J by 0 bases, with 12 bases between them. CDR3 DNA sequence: TGTGCCAGTAGTATAGTCGGGGTCGCAATGAACACTGAAGCTTTCTTT. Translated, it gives CASSIVGVAMNTEAFF.

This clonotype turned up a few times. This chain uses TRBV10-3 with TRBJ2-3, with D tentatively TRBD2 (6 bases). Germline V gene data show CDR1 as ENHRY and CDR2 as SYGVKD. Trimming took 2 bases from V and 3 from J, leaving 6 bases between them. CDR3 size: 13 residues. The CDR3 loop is CAISEGGTDTQYF. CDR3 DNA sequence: TGTGCCATCAGTGAGGGGGGGACAGATACGCAGTATTTT.